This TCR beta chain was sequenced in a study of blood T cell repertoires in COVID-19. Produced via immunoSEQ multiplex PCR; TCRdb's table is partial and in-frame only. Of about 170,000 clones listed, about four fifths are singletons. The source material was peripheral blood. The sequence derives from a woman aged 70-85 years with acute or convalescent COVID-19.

As DNA, the CDR3 is TGTGCCAGCAGCGTAGGTACGGGGAGCGGGGGGTACAATGAGCAGTTCTTC. Protein: CASSVGTGSGGYNEQFF. The chain links TRBV9 to TRBJ2-1, with 9 bases lining up with TRBD2. The ends lost 0 bases at V and 4 bases at J; junction bases unmatched: 8. Germline CDR1 SGDLS, CDR2 YYNGEE. The CDR3 has 17 amino acids. Drawing the rest from reference TRBV9 and TRBJ2-1, the complete variable domain is DSGVTQTPKHLITATGQRVTLRCSPRSGDLSVYWYQQSLDQGLQFLIQYYNGEERAKGNILERFSAQQFPDLHSELNLSSLELGDSALYFCASSVGTGSGGYNEQFFGPGTRLTVL.